These T cell receptor beta chains were read from a single sample in a study of T-cell reconstitution after alpha-beta-depleted transplantation in children. A single record per CDR3 protein comes from TCRdb applying MiXCR to the PCR reads. The table lists 250,000 to 300,000 distinct CDR3 sequences, about 9.5% of them singletons, with about 8% in the top ten. Sequencing was performed on PBMCs, taken before TCRalphabeta/CD19-depleted stem cell transplant. These TCRs come from a boy in the first two years of life with acute myeloid leukemia, due to receive a stem cell transplant. Both conserved end residues are part of each CDR3. Each record gives: J gene, V gene, CDR3 protein.

j_call: TRBJ2-3
v_call: TRBV20-1
cdr3_aa: CSASSGGADTQYF

j_call: TRBJ2-5
v_call: TRBV20-1
cdr3_aa: CSARPSTGAQETQYF

j_call: TRBJ2-1
v_call: TRBV12-3/TRBV12-4
cdr3_aa: CASTYITSGGEQFF

j_call: TRBJ1-5
v_call: TRBV27
cdr3_aa: CASSLSTRSNQPQHF

j_call: TRBJ2-1
v_call: TRBV20-1
cdr3_aa: CSARGSTSYNEQFF

j_call: TRBJ2-3
v_call: TRBV7-2
cdr3_aa: CASTIAADTQYF

j_call: TRBJ1-1
v_call: TRBV6-5
cdr3_aa: CASSYEVETEAFF

j_call: TRBJ2-3
v_call: TRBV10-3
cdr3_aa: CATGGGTDTQYF

j_call: TRBJ2-1
v_call: TRBV27
cdr3_aa: CASSNPGTSGGLTSYNEQFF

j_call: TRBJ2-7
v_call: TRBV18
cdr3_aa: CASSATPGVTYEQYF

j_call: TRBJ2-4
v_call: TRBV7-9
cdr3_aa: CASSLQGGAKNIQYF

j_call: TRBJ2-5
v_call: TRBV15
cdr3_aa: CATSRDNGQETQYF

j_call: TRBJ1-4
v_call: TRBV28
cdr3_aa: CASSLRTGGFEKLFF

j_call: TRBJ1-5
v_call: TRBV20-1
cdr3_aa: CSARRDTRKPQHF

j_call: TRBJ2-1
v_call: TRBV12-3/TRBV12-4
cdr3_aa: CASRIHGPGGIEFF

j_call: TRBJ1-1
v_call: TRBV3-1
cdr3_aa: CASSPLTGAEAFF

j_call: TRBJ2-7
v_call: TRBV12-3/TRBV12-4
cdr3_aa: CASSARDKGYEQYF

j_call: TRBJ2-1
v_call: TRBV6-5
cdr3_aa: CASSYSEGWNEQFF

j_call: TRBJ2-2
v_call: TRBV25-1
cdr3_aa: CASTEGPGRGELFF

j_call: TRBJ2-1
v_call: TRBV20-1
cdr3_aa: CSARDPWQGANEQFF

j_call: TRBJ1-1
v_call: TRBV11-2
cdr3_aa: CASSLVGTGYPEAFF

j_call: TRBJ2-7
v_call: TRBV4-3
cdr3_aa: CASSQVWGQTTSGIYEQYF

j_call: TRBJ2-7
v_call: TRBV6-1
cdr3_aa: CASSSPGPISYEQYF

j_call: TRBJ2-3
v_call: TRBV20-1
cdr3_aa: CSARAITDTQYF

j_call: TRBJ2-3
v_call: TRBV7-3
cdr3_aa: CASSLDDRGGGADTQYF

j_call: TRBJ2-3
v_call: TRBV7-2
cdr3_aa: CASSFLRGPWADTQYF

j_call: TRBJ1-4
v_call: TRBV7-3
cdr3_aa: CASSLSGGVGEKLFF

j_call: TRBJ1-1
v_call: TRBV21-1
cdr3_aa: CASSKEGGGKRNTEAFF

j_call: TRBJ2-1
v_call: TRBV12-3/TRBV12-4
cdr3_aa: CASSSRTSGPHNEQFF